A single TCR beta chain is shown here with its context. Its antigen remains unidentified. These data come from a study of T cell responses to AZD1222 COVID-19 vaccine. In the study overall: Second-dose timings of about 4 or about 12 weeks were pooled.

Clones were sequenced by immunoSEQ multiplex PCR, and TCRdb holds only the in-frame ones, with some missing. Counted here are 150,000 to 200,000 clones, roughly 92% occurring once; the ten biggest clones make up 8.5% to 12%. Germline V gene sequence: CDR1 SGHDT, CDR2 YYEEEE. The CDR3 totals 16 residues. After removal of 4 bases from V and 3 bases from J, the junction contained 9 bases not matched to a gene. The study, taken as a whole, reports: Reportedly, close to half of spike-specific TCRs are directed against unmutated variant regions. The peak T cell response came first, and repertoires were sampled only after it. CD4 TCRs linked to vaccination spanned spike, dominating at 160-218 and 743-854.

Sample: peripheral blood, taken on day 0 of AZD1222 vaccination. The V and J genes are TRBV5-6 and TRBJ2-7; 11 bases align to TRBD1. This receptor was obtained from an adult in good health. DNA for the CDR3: TGTGCCAGCAGCGCCGGGACAGGGGGAGCGCACTACGAGCAGTACGTC. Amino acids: CASSAGTGGAHYEQYV.